The rows below give T cell receptor beta chains drawn from one sample of a study of T cells in Graves' hyperthyroidism and ophthalmopathy. TCRdb re-analysed the multiplex PCR reads in MiXCR, keeping a single row per CDR3 protein. The sample lists roughly 500,000 distinct CDR3 sequences, about 16% seen once, with over 25% in the top ten. The sample was blood. All receptors come from a woman under 40 with Graves' ophthalmopathy. The CDR3 runs from the conserved cysteine through the conserved F or W. D genes are given only for firm matches. Clone size is not always given. Where it is, it says once, few, many or a class for expanded clones.

cdr3_length | j_call | d_call | v_call | clone_size | cdr3_nt | cdr3_aa
17 | TRBJ2-1 | NA | TRBV11-2 | many | TGTGCCAGCAGCTTAATTACCCCCGGGGACCTCCACAATGAGCAGTTCTTC | CASSLITPGDLHNEQFF
16 | TRBJ2-6 | NA | TRBV5-5 | many | TGTGCCAGCAGCCCAGGAAAACTCTCTGGGGCCAACGTCCTGACTTTC | CASSPGKLSGANVLTF
19 | TRBJ2-1 | TRBD2 | TRBV10-2 | few | TGCGCCAGCAGTGAGTCGGGGACTAGCGGGAGCGGGCTGAGCAATGAGCAGTTCTTC | CASSESGTSGSGLSNEQFF
14 | TRBJ1-5 | TRBD1 | TRBV28 | many | TGTGCCAGCAGTCGGACAGGGGGTTTGCGGCCCCAGCATTTT | CASSRTGGLRPQHF
12 | TRBJ1-2 | TRBD1 | TRBV29-1 | few | TGCAGCGTTTTCGGGACAGGGGGTGGCTACACCTTC | CSVFGTGGGYTF
15 | TRBJ2-3 | NA | TRBV11-2 | NA | TGTGCCAGCAGCTTGGGGGCCCGTAGCACAGATACGCAGTATTTT | CASSLGARSTDTQYF
12 | TRBJ2-5 | NA | TRBV12-3/TRBV12-4 | NA | TGTGCCAGCAGCGCCATCGACGAGACCCAGTACTTC | CASSAIDETQYF
14 | TRBJ2-7 | TRBD2 | TRBV20-1 | few | TGCAGTGCTAGAGTCGCTAGCGGAGACCGCGAGCAGTACTTC | CSARVASGDREQYF
15 | TRBJ2-7 | NA | TRBV7-2 | NA | TGTACCAGCAGCTATCGGGGCCCGGGTGGGACCGAGCAGTACTTC | CTSSYRGPGGTEQYF
17 | TRBJ2-1 | TRBD2 | TRBV5-1 | NA | TGCGCCAGCAGCATTGGGCAACTAGCGGGAGACAACAATGAGCAGTTCTTC | CASSIGQLAGDNNEQFF
14 | TRBJ2-1 | TRBD2 | TRBV7-2 | few | TGTGCCAGCAGAAAGCGGGAGCTGGCAGGGGAGCAGTTCTTC | CASRKRELAGEQFF
15 | TRBJ2-5 | TRBD2 | TRBV3-1 | many | TGTGCCAGCAGCCCGTGGACTAGCGGCCAAGAGACCCAGTACTTC | CASSPWTSGQETQYF
15 | TRBJ2-1 | TRBD1 | TRBV12-3/TRBV12-4 | few | TGTGCCAGCAGTTTGCCGGGACAGGGGAACGATGAGCAGTTCTTC | CASSLPGQGNDEQFF
14 | TRBJ2-7 | TRBD1 | TRBV4-1 | NA | TGCGCCAGCAGCCGAAAGGGGGCAACCTACGAGCAGTACTTC | CASSRKGATYEQYF
12 | TRBJ1-4 | NA | TRBV7-2 | NA | TGTGCTAGCAGCCCACCAAGTCAGAGACTGTTTTTT | CASSPPSQRLFF
13 | TRBJ2-7 | NA | TRBV20-1 | many | TGCAGTGCTAGACAGGCCTGGGACTACGAGCAGTACTTC | CSARQAWDYEQYF
15 | TRBJ2-7 | TRBD1 | TRBV19 | NA | TGTGCCAGTAGTGGCTCCGTGACAGGGGGCTACGAGCAGTACTTC | CASSGSVTGGYEQYF
15 | TRBJ1-3 | NA | TRBV28 | few | TGTGCCAGCAGTCCCGACGCCCACTCTGGAAACACCATATATTTT | CASSPDAHSGNTIYF
14 | TRBJ2-7 | NA | TRBV27 | few | TGTGCCAGCAGATTCCAGGGGTTCGCCTACGAGCAGTACTTC | CASRFQGFAYEQYF
17 | TRBJ2-7 | TRBD2 | TRBV7-9 | NA | TGTGCCAGCAGCTTAGGGCTTCCGGGACTAGCGTCCTACGAGCAGTACTTC | CASSLGLPGLASYEQYF
14 | TRBJ1-4 | NA | TRBV7-2 | few | TGTGCCAGCAGCCCGGGACACCTTTTTGAAAAACTGTTTTTT | CASSPGHLFEKLFF
15 | TRBJ1-2 | NA | TRBV4-1 | few | TGCGCCAGCAGCCAAGAGGGCAGGGGTAACTATGGCTACACCTTC | CASSQEGRGNYGYTF
15 | TRBJ2-1 | NA | TRBV11-3 | few | TGTGCCAGCAGCCCCGGCTATGGTAATTGGGATGAGCAGTTCTTC | CASSPGYGNWDEQFF
15 | TRBJ2-5 | NA | TRBV7-3 | few | TGTGCCAGCAGCTTAACAGGGGCTATCGGAGAGACCCAGTACTTC | CASSLTGAIGETQYF
13 | TRBJ2-3 | TRBD1 | TRBV6-2/TRBV6-3 | few | TGTGCCACCGGGACAGACAGCACAGATACGCAGTATTTT | CATGTDSTDTQYF
16 | TRBJ1-5 | TRBD1 | TRBV18 | few | TGTGCCAGCTCACCTTTTGCCGGACAGGCCAATCAGCCCCAGCATTTT | CASSPFAGQANQPQHF
15 | TRBJ2-7 | TRBD2 | TRBV4-1 | few | TGCGCCAGCAGCCAAGGAGGCGGACTAGTCTACGGGCAGTACTTC | CASSQGGGLVYGQYF
12 | TRBJ2-7 | NA | TRBV2 | NA | TGTGCCAGTAGGGACGGAGCCTACGAGCAGTACTTC | CASRDGAYEQYF
16 | TRBJ2-2 | TRBD2 | TRBV11-3 | NA | TGTGCCAGCAGCCTCGGCCCGGGGGAGGGCACCGGGGAGCTGTTTTTT | CASSLGPGEGTGELFF
14 | TRBJ2-1 | TRBD2 | TRBV20-1 | NA | TGCAGTGCTCCCCCCCGGACTAGCGGCAATGAGCGGTTCTTC | CSAPPRTSGNERFF
15 | TRBJ1-2 | NA | TRBV6-5 | few | TGTGCCAGCAGTTACATGGGGGGGCCAGACTATGGCTACACCTTC | CASSYMGGPDYGYTF
15 | TRBJ2-7 | NA | TRBV6-2/TRBV6-3 | many | TGTGCCAGCAGTTCTCCGCGGGGCGCGCTACACGAGCAGTACTTC | CASSSPRGALHEQYF
15 | TRBJ1-2 | TRBD1 | TRBV3-1 | NA | TGTGCCAGCAGCCCTCGGACAGGGGCGGACTATGGCTACACCTTC | CASSPRTGADYGYTF
12 | TRBJ2-1 | TRBD2 | TRBV15 | many | TGTGCCGTGGGGGAGGGTTGGGATGAGCAGTTCTTC | CAVGEGWDEQFF
15 | TRBJ2-1 | TRBD2 | TRBV5-6 | NA | TGTGCCAGCAGTCAAGGACTAGCGGGAGGGATTGAGCAGTTCTTC | CASSQGLAGGIEQFF
14 | TRBJ2-7 | TRBD2 | TRBV20-1 | NA | TGCAGTGCAGCGCTAGCGGGAGATACCTACGAGCAGTACTTC | CSAALAGDTYEQYF
21 | TRBJ2-5 | TRBD2 | TRBV28 | many | TGTGCCAGCAGTTTAGGGGTGACAGCCCCCGGGACTAGCGGGAGACAAGAGACCCAGTACTTC | CASSLGVTAPGTSGRQETQYF
15 | TRBJ2-3 | TRBD2 | TRBV20-1 | NA | TGCAGTGCTAGGCCGGTCCTAGCGGGCACAGATACGCAGTATTTT | CSARPVLAGTDTQYF
11 | TRBJ2-5 | NA | TRBV20-1 | NA | TGCAGTGGAGCCCGATTTGGGACCCAGTACTTC | CSGARFGTQYF
16 | TRBJ1-1 | NA | TRBV9 | many | TGTGCCAGCAGCGTAGCTCCTTCACTGGATCACACTGAAGCTTTCTTT | CASSVAPSLDHTEAFF
15 | TRBJ2-1 | TRBD2 | TRBV4-2 | many | TGTGCCAGCAGCCAAGATGGGACTACCTACAATGAGCAGTTCTTC | CASSQDGTTYNEQFF
13 | TRBJ1-2 | NA | TRBV28 | many | TGTGCCAGCTGTCCTGAGGGGGGGAACGGCTACACCTTC | CASCPEGGNGYTF
15 | TRBJ2-7 | TRBD2 | TRBV20-1 | few | TGCAGTGCTATAACTGGGGCGGGAGATTTTCACGAGCAGTACTTC | CSAITGAGDFHEQYF
14 | TRBJ2-5 | NA | TRBV20-1 | many | TGCAGTGCTAGAGAGGGGGACTCACAAGAGACCCAGTACTTC | CSAREGDSQETQYF
15 | TRBJ2-5 | NA | TRBV30 | many | TGTGCCTGGAGTGTTTCTCGTCCGGGGCTAGAGACCCAGTACTTC | CAWSVSRPGLETQYF
13 | TRBJ1-4 | NA | TRBV20-1 | many | TGCAGTGCTGCCCAGGGGTCGGATGAAAAACTGTTTTTT | CSAAQGSDEKLFF
16 | TRBJ1-1 | NA | TRBV5-4 | NA | TGTGCCAGCAGCCCCGGTCGGACAGCCTTCGACACTGAAGCTTTCTTT | CASSPGRTAFDTEAFF
14 | TRBJ2-1 | TRBD2 | TRBV19 | NA | TGTGCCAGTAGTATTAGCGGGAGCTACAATGAGCAGTTCTTC | CASSISGSYNEQFF
15 | TRBJ2-7 | TRBD2 | TRBV7-2 | many | TGTGCCAGCAGCTTACGCCGGACTAGGGCCTACGAGCAGTACTTC | CASSLRRTRAYEQYF
14 | TRBJ2-1 | NA | TRBV5-1 | many | TGCGCCAGCAGCTTGGTCCTAGCGAACAATGAGCAGTTCTTC | CASSLVLANNEQFF
17 | TRBJ2-5 | NA | TRBV5-5 | many | TGTGCCAGCAGCTCGCCGGGCTACAGAGTACCACAAGAGACCCAGTACTTC | CASSSPGYRVPQETQYF
14 | TRBJ2-1 | TRBD1 | TRBV2 | many | TGTGCCAGCAGCGATGGGACAGTGGACGGTGAGCAGTTCTTC | CASSDGTVDGEQFF
13 | TRBJ1-5 | NA | TRBV3-1 | many | TGTGCCAGCAGCCAAGAAAGAGGCCAGCCCCAGCATTTT | CASSQERGQPQHF
13 | TRBJ2-3 | TRBD2 | TRBV25-1 | NA | TGTGCCAGCAGTGTCCCCGGGACTAGCGGGCAGTATTTT | CASSVPGTSGQYF
18 | TRBJ2-5 | NA | TRBV12-3/TRBV12-4 | NA | TGTGCCAGCTCGGGCTGGGCCCAGGCGGACGAGGGTCAGGAGACCCAGTACTTC | CASSGWAQADEGQETQYF